This T cell receptor beta chain was obtained from a study of T-cell reconstitution after alpha-beta-depleted transplantation in children listed by TCRdb under 2016. Some background on the complete study: The study quantitatively tracked T-cell immune reconstitution after TCRalphabeta/CD19-depleted allogeneic hematopoietic cell transplantation in children using TCR repertoire profiling.

At the junction V is shortened by 1 base and J by 6 bases, with 16 bases in between. Taken from the germline V gene (reference sequence), the CDR1 and CDR2 loops are DFQATT and SNEGSKA. The cysteine opens and the phenylalanine closes a CDR3 of 15 amino acids. The entry retains the CDR3 DNA only, 45 bases that are in frame from base 1. According to the study, the label for this sample's treatment or condition signals: allogeneic hematopoietic cell transplantation with graft depleted of TCRalphabeta T cells and CD19 B cells. The children who served as transplant recipients had been given grafts of TCRalphabeta/CD19-depleted allogeneic hematopoietic cells. Findings and caveats that apply to the study as a whole: About two months after transplant, the apparently early recovery of alphabetaT-cell counts reportedly depended on just several hundred clones that had expanded rapidly and came from non-depleted graft cells. The high TCRbeta diversity at day 60 in some patients was ascribed to recipient T cells and intrathymic progenitors that had survived conditioning. The frequencies of hyperexpanded clones fell over the following months, and after one year, T-cell counts and TCRbeta diversity were mostly attributed to newly produced T cells.

Libraries came from PCR. TCRdb names Illumina HiSeq 2500 as the instrument used. TCR library preparation used molecular barcoding, with unique molecular identifiers applied to normalize quantification of the TCRbeta repertoire. The public reads were reanalyzed by TCRdb: fastp trimming at Q25, MiXCR alignment, in-frame beta chains only. Rows matching on CDR3 protein sequence are summarized as one entry with the most common DNA and genes. The sample records a few hundred thousand distinct CDR3 sequences, over 10% of which are singletons. Of the sample, 2% to 2.5% is held by the ten largest clones. As regards this clonotype: Its antigen is not yet known. Base qualities are not recorded, but no much larger clone differs from it by a single base.

The V and J segments used are TRBV20-1 and TRBJ1-5, with TRBD1 as a weak D call on 6 bases. Sequences were derived from PBMCs, mostly from graft donor cells, sampled 360 days after TCRalphabeta/CD19-depleted stem cell transplant. The clonotype originates from a male patient between 10 and 17 years old who had a stem cell transplant for acute myeloid leukemia, so the T cells may come from the graft donor. The CDR3 corresponds to CSARALRGGSQPQHF. The DNA reads as follows: TGCAGTGCTAGAGCCCTCAGGGGCGGGTCTCAGCCCCAGCATTTT.